These 20 T cell receptor beta chains were all obtained from the same sample, sequenced in a study of cytomegalovirus exposure and HLA in healthy donors. The PCR was carried out with 60 Vbeta primers and 13 Jbeta primers. The assay was immunoSEQ multiplex PCR, and TCRdb's table has in-frame clones only and misses some. In the table there are about 190,000 clones, over 75% of which are singletons. Sequencing was done on a sample of PBMCs. The receptor set was obtained from a man aged 45-65 years in good health and CMV-seronegative.

The V and J genes are TRBV10-3 and TRBJ2-7; 8 bases are a match to TRBD1. CDR1 is ENHRY and CDR2 is SYGVKD in the germline V gene. With V trimmed by 11 bases and J by 3 bases, 15 bases remained unmatched. The CDR3 is 15 residues long. The CDR3 DNA sequence: TGTGCCTCAAACGCCGGGACAGGCGGTAACTACGAGCAGTACTTC. It codes for CASNAGTGGNYEQYF.

The CDR3, as DNA: TGCAGCGTTGAAGATGTAGGGGGCGACTATGGCTACACCTTC. Its translation: CSVEDVGGDYGYTF. The chain couples TRBV29-1 to TRBJ1-2; 7 nucleotides agree with TRBD1. J lost 3 bases, V lost 0 bases, and 4 bases had no gene match. The CDR3 contains 14 residues. CDR1 and CDR2 (germline): SQVTM, ANQGSEA.

The chain has TRBV7-8 and TRBJ2-1, with D possibly TRBD2 on 5 matching bases. V was cut by 1 base and J by 13 bases, with 8 bases left in between. This CDR3 spans 11 amino acids. Germline V gene sequence: CDR1 SGHVS, CDR2 FQNEAQ. This CDR3 reads CASSLGTLQFF. CDR3 coding DNA: TGTGCCAGCAGCTTAGGGACTCTCCAGTTCTTC. Variable domain in full (rest from reference TRBV7-8 and TRBJ2-1): GAGVSQSPRYKVAKRGQDVALRCDPISGHVSLFWYQQALGQGPEFLTYFQNEAQLDKSGLPSDRFFAERPEGSVSTLKIQRTQQEDSAVYLCASSLGTLQFFGPGTRLTVL.

This rearrangement joins TRBV20-1 to TRBJ2-7, with 7 bases identical to TRBD2. Unmatched junction bases numbered 4, after V lost 0 bases and J lost 11 bases. This CDR3 spans 11 amino acids. Per germline, CDR1 DFQATT and CDR2 SNEGSKA (reference sequence). The CDR3 coding sequence is TGCAGTGCTAGAGAGGGTGCGGGGGAGTACTTC. This translates into CSAREGAGEYF.

This sequence joins TRBV6-1 and TRBJ2-7; 9 nucleotides line up with TRBD1. The trim removed 2 bases at V and 3 bases at J, leaving 5 bases unmatched. This CDR3 region has 15 residues. Germline-derived CDR1 and CDR2 are MNHNS and SASEGT. The CDR3 DNA is TGTGCCAGCAGTGAAAAGGGACAGGGAAGCTACGAGCAGTACTTC. Amino acid sequence: CASSEKGQGSYEQYF.

This clone was picked up one time. The rearrangement joins TRBV2 to TRBJ2-2; 8 nucleotides align to TRBD2. The CDR3 consists of 14 residues. CDR1 is SNHLY and CDR2 is FYNNEI in the germline V gene. The V gene end was trimmed by 4 bases and the J gene end by 7 bases; junction bases not matched to a gene: 5. The CDR3 protein is CASSGGGWNGELFF. The CDR3 coding sequence is TGTGCCAGCAGTGGCGGGGGGTGGAACGGGGAGCTGTTTTTT.

The chain is built from TRBV7-9 and TRBJ1-1, with 7 bases aligning to TRBD1. Germline CDR1 reads SEHNR; CDR2 reads FQNEAQ (reference sequence). The CDR3 length is 13 residues. V dropped 2 bases and J dropped 6; count of bases not matched to a gene: 3. As DNA, the CDR3 is TGTGCCAGCAGCTTACGACAGGGCGCTGAAGCTTTCTTT. This sequence encodes CASSLRQGAEAFF. The full variable domain, rest sourced from reference TRBV7-9 and TRBJ1-1, is DTGVSQNPRHKITKRGQNVTFRCDPISEHNRLYWYRQTLGQGPEFLTYFQNEAQLEKSRLLSDRFSAERPKGSFSTLEIQRTEQGDSAMYLCASSLRQGAEAFFGQGTRLTVV.

The chain uses TRBV7-2 and TRBJ2-1, with a tentative D call TRBD1 (5 bases). Germline CDR1 SGHTA, CDR2 FQGNSA. This CDR3 is 16 amino acids long. Trimming shortened V by 4 bases and J by 5 bases, and 18 bases separated the two germline ends. This CDR3 is CASSYPPQGLHNEQFF. The CDR3 region has the DNA TGTGCCAGCAGCTACCCGCCCCAGGGCCTCCACAATGAGCAGTTCTTC.

CDR3 sequence (DNA): TGTGCCAGCAGCTTAGCCAGCAGGTATGGCTACACCTTC. This translates into CASSLASRYGYTF. V gene TRBV7-9 combines with J gene TRBJ1-2; D uncertain. The length of the CDR3 is 13 residues. CDR1 is SEHNR, CDR2 FQNEAQ, per germline (reference sequence). The V and J ends lost 0 bases and 5 bases respectively, with 7 bases between them.

V and J are TRBV7-2 and TRBJ1-2, with D possibly TRBD1 on 5 matching bases. The CDR3 contains 13 residues. CDR1 and CDR2 from the germline V gene are SGHTA and FQGNSA. V was pared by 2 bases and J by 3 bases, with 7 bases between. The CDR3 protein is CASSLSGDYGYTF. CDR3 in DNA: TGTGCCAGCAGCTTATCGGGGGACTATGGCTACACCTTC.

This chain connects TRBV13 to TRBJ2-1; 9 positions agree with TRBD2. The V segment lost 4 bases and the J segment 6 bases; nucleotides outside the gene matches: 1. CDR3 length: 13 residues. CDR1 PRHDT and CDR2 FYEKMQ come from the germline V gene (reference sequence). DNA of the CDR3: TGTGCCAGCAGCTCGGGACTAGCCAATGAGCAGTTCTTC. Translated: CASSSGLANEQFF. Variable domain in full (rest from reference TRBV13 and TRBJ2-1): AAGVIQSPRHLIKEKRETATLKCYPIPRHDTVYWYQQGPGQDPQFLISFYEKMQSDKGSIPDRFSAQQFSDYHSELNMSSLELGDSALYFCASSSGLANEQFFGPGTRLTVL.

The chain carries TRBV9 and TRBJ2-5, with 7 bases matching TRBD1. V shed 3 bases, J shed 4 bases, and the junction held 9 bases outside the gene matches. CDR1 is SGDLS and CDR2 is YYNGEE in the germline V gene. The CDR3 totals 15 residues. The CDR3 is CASSAGQELPETQYF. CDR3 coding DNA: TGTGCCAGCAGCGCCGGACAGGAGTTGCCAGAGACCCAGTACTTC.

The chain joins TRBV9 to TRBJ1-6; D is perhaps TRBD1 (5 bases). V lost 7 bases and J lost 7, with 18 bases in between. CDR1 and CDR2 (germline): SGDLS, YYNGEE. The CDR3 consists of 15 residues. In DNA form, the CDR3 reads TGTGCCAGCTCTCCCACAGGACAAGTCAATTCACCCCTCCACTTT. Its protein product is CASSPTGQVNSPLHF.

V is TRBV29-1 and J is TRBJ1-1, with 7 bases matching TRBD1. Germline assignment: CDR1 SQVTM and CDR2 ANQGSEA. The CDR3 has 14 amino acids. J gave up 6 bases and V 5 bases, and 12 bases lay outside the gene matches. The CDR3 coding sequence is TGCAGCGTTACACGGGGACAGAAAAGGGCTGAAGCTTTCTTT. Translation: CSVTRGQKRAEAFF.

J is TRBJ1-2 and V is TRBV19, with no clear D. Trimming pared 1 base from V and 0 bases from J, leaving 9 bases between. The germline CDR1 and CDR2 sequences are LNHDA and SQIVND (reference sequence). The CDR3 runs to 15 residues. This chain's CDR3 is CASSIGRRANYGYTF. The CDR3 bases are TGTGCCAGTAGTATAGGCAGGAGGGCTAACTATGGCTACACCTTC.

The rearrangement uses TRBV7-2 and TRBJ1-5, with 7 bases fitting TRBD1. This CDR3 comprises 15 residues. J gave up 5 bases and V 5 bases, and 9 bases lay outside the gene matches. The germline CDR1 and CDR2 sequences are SGHTA and FQGNSA. The CDR3 DNA is TGTGCCAGCAGCGAGAGACAGGGTGGTCATCAGCCCCAGCATTTT. This codes for CASSERQGGHQPQHF.

The chain employs TRBV12-2 and TRBJ2-7; the table's TRBD2 call for D was not verified on the DNA. TRBV12-2 is a pseudogene locus. This CDR3 is 16 amino acids long. The CDR3 sequence: CASRFCPGLAGDEQYF. The CDR3 coding sequence is TGTGCAAGTCGCTTCTGTCCGGGACTAGCGGGGGACGAGCAGTACTTC.

The chain employs TRBV29-1 and TRBJ1-1; TRBD1 agrees at 7 bases. The CDR3 has 13 amino acids. CDR1 is SQVTM and CDR2 is ANQGSEA in the germline V gene. V was clipped by 6 bases and J by 0 bases; unmatched bases: 4. Here the CDR3 reads CSVQQGMNTEAFF. Here the CDR3 DNA reads TGCAGCGTCCAACAGGGGATGAACACTGAAGCTTTCTTT.

This chain links TRBV2 with TRBJ1-2; maybe TRBD1 (5 bases). The CDR3 spans 15 residues. V lost 4 bases, J lost 2 bases, and 14 bases lay in between. The germline V gene has CDR1 SNHLY and CDR2 FYNNEI. The CDR3 coding sequence is TGTGCCAGCAGTGCCCTGACAGTAAGGAACTATGGCTACACCTTC. The encoded protein is CASSALTVRNYGYTF.

This clone was detected a few times. This CDR3 reads CASSPGSGSKNQETQYF. In nucleotides, the CDR3 is TGTGCCAGCAGCCCGGGGAGCGGATCCAAAAATCAAGAGACCCAGTACTTC. V is TRBV5-8 and J is TRBJ2-5, with D possibly matching TRBD2 (5 bases). Trimming pared 4 bases from V and 2 bases from J, leaving 21 bases between. This CDR3 comprises 17 residues. Per germline, CDR1 SGHTS and CDR2 YDEGEE.